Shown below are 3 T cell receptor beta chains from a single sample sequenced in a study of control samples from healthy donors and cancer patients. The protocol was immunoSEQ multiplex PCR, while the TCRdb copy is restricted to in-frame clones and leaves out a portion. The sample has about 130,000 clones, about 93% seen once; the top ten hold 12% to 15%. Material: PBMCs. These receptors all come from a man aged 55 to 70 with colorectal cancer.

CDR3 DNA sequence: TGTGCCAGCAGACAGGGCCCGGGGGAAGCTTTCTTT. Its protein product is CASRQGPGEAFF. This chain uses TRBV27 with TRBJ1-1; maybe TRBD1 (6 bases). Germline V CDR1 and CDR2: MNHEY, SMNVEV (reference sequence). This CDR3 contains 12 residues. The V gene lost 6 bases and the J gene lost 8 bases, with 13 bases spanning the gap.

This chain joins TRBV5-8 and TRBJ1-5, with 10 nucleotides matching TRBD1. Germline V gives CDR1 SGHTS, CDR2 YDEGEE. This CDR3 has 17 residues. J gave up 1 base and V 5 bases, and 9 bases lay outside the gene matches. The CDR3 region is CASSLGQGRLSNQPQHF. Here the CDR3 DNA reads TGTGCCAGCAGTCTGGGACAGGGGCGACTAAGCAATCAGCCCCAGCATTTT.

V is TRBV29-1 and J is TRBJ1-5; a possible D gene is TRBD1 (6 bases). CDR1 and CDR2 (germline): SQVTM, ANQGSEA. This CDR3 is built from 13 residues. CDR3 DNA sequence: TGCAGGTCAACAGGGTGGGTTCACCAGCCCCAGCATTTT. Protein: CRSTGWVHQPQHF. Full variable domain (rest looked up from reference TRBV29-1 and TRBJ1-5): SAVISQKPSRDICQRGTSLTIQCQVDSQVTMMFWYRQQPGQSLTLIATANQGSEATYESGFVIDKFPISRPNLTFSTLTVSNMSPEDSSIYLCRSTGWVHQPQHFGDGTRLSIL.